This is a list of T cell receptor beta chains from one sample in a study of blood T cell repertoires in COVID-19. TCRdb's copy holds only in-frame clones and misses some; the assay was immunoSEQ multiplex PCR. The sample records 250,000 to 350,000 clones, 80% to 95% being singletons. The specimen was PBMCs or T cells enriched from blood (not recorded which). These TCRs come from a woman in her 30s who had recovered from COVID-19. Both conserved end residues are part of each CDR3. D genes are given only for firm matches. A clone size is listed for some rows: how often the clone was seen (once, few, many), or a class if it is expanded.

DNA: TGTGCCAGCAGACCCGACAGGGGGCGAGCTTTCTTT
CDR3: CASRPDRGRAFF
size: .
J: TRBJ1-1
V: TRBV6-5
D: TRBD1

DNA: TGCGCCAGCAGTTCCGGGACTAGTGGGCGTTATGAGCAGTTCTTC
CDR3: CASSSGTSGRYEQFF
size: .
J: TRBJ2-1
V: TRBV10-1
D: TRBD2

DNA: TGTGCCAGCAGCCAAGATCTCAGGGGACAGTCCCTAGGAGCCCAGCATTTT
CDR3: CASSQDLRGQSLGAQHF
size: .
J: TRBJ1-5
V: TRBV4-2
D: TRBD1

DNA: TGTGCCATCAGCCCGGACAGGGGGCGGGATGAAAAACTGTTTTTT
CDR3: CAISPDRGRDEKLFF
size: once
J: TRBJ1-4
V: TRBV10-3
D: TRBD1

DNA: TGTGCCAGCAGTTCTAGCGGGAAGCGGGCAGATACGCAGTATTTT
CDR3: CASSSSGKRADTQYF
size: .
J: TRBJ2-3
V: TRBV28
D: TRBD2

DNA: TGTGCCAGCAGCAAGACAGACTCTGGAAACACCATATATTTT
CDR3: CASSKTDSGNTIYF
size: .
J: TRBJ1-3
V: TRBV7-9
D: .

DNA: TGTGCCAGCAGCGCGTTGACAGGGCAGAACACTGAAGCTTTCTTT
CDR3: CASSALTGQNTEAFF
size: .
J: TRBJ1-1
V: TRBV9
D: TRBD1

DNA: TGTGCCAGCAGCCAACACCAGGCAGGGGATGACACTGAAGCTTTCTTT
CDR3: CASSQHQAGDDTEAFF
size: .
J: TRBJ1-1
V: TRBV4-2
D: .

DNA: TGTGCCAGTAGTATAAGGACAGGGGTCGGCTACACCTTC
CDR3: CASSIRTGVGYTF
size: .
J: TRBJ1-2
V: TRBV19
D: TRBD1

DNA: TGTGCCAGCTCCAATGTCGGTGGCTACACCTTC
CDR3: CASSNVGGYTF
size: .
J: TRBJ1-2
V: TRBV28
D: .

DNA: TGTGCCAGCAGTTTACGGTCTAGCGGGAGAGGCACAGATACGCAGTATTTT
CDR3: CASSLRSSGRGTDTQYF
size: .
J: TRBJ2-3
V: TRBV28
D: TRBD2

DNA: TGTGCCAGCTCACCACCCGGACAGTTTGGGGAAAAACTGTTTTTT
CDR3: CASSPPGQFGEKLFF
size: .
J: TRBJ1-4
V: TRBV18
D: .

DNA: TGTGCCAGCAGCATCGGACAGGGGGCGAACACCGGGGAGCTGTTTTTT
CDR3: CASSIGQGANTGELFF
size: .
J: TRBJ2-2
V: TRBV9
D: TRBD1

DNA: TGTGCCAGCAGCTCAGGTGGCCCCTCTGGGGCCAACGTCCTGACTTTC
CDR3: CASSSGGPSGANVLTF
size: .
J: TRBJ2-6
V: TRBV5-4
D: .

DNA: TGCGCCAGCAGCCGGACAGGTGATACTGGAAACACCATATATTTT
CDR3: CASSRTGDTGNTIYF
size: .
J: TRBJ1-3
V: TRBV5-1
D: TRBD1

DNA: TGTGCCAGCAGTTTAATTACAGGGGGAAATGTATATGGCTACACCTTC
CDR3: CASSLITGGNVYGYTF
size: once
J: TRBJ1-2
V: TRBV28
D: TRBD1

DNA: TGTGCCCGGGACAGGCTCCTCGGAGCCTACAATGAGCAGTTCTTC
CDR3: CARDRLLGAYNEQFF
size: .
J: TRBJ2-1
V: TRBV30
D: TRBD1

DNA: TGTGCCAGCAGTTATTTAAACACCGGGGAGCTGTTTTTT
CDR3: CASSYLNTGELFF
size: .
J: TRBJ2-2
V: TRBV12-3/TRBV12-4
D: .

DNA: TGTGCCACCAGCAGAGACTCTAACAGGGGCTACACCTTC
CDR3: CATSRDSNRGYTF
size: .
J: TRBJ1-2
V: TRBV15
D: .

DNA: TGTGCCAGCAGCGAGAACCCCCAAGATACGCAGTATTTT
CDR3: CASSENPQDTQYF
size: once
J: TRBJ2-3
V: TRBV14
D: .

DNA: TGTGCCAGCAGCTTTACTAGCGGGAGCGCCTACGAGCAGTACTTC
CDR3: CASSFTSGSAYEQYF
size: .
J: TRBJ2-7
V: TRBV7-2
D: TRBD2

DNA: TGTGCCAGCAGCCGACTCACCGGGGAGCTGTTTTTT
CDR3: CASSRLTGELFF
size: .
J: TRBJ2-2
V: TRBV7-8
D: .

DNA: TGTGCCAGCAGCAAAGGGACTAGCGGGAGGCCAGTAGACTTC
CDR3: CASSKGTSGRPVDF
size: .
J: TRBJ2-7
V: TRBV9
D: TRBD2

DNA: TGTGCCAGCAGCCAAGAAGGGGGATATAACTATGGCTACACCTTC
CDR3: CASSQEGGYNYGYTF
size: .
J: TRBJ1-2
V: TRBV3-1/TRBV3-2
D: .

DNA: TGTGCCACCTCAGGGCTAGCGGGAGAGGGCGAGCAGTACTTC
CDR3: CATSGLAGEGEQYF
size: .
J: TRBJ2-7
V: TRBV7-9
D: TRBD2

DNA: TGTGCCAGCACACTAGCGGGAGGACGTTTCAATGAGCAGTTCTTC
CDR3: CASTLAGGRFNEQFF
size: .
J: TRBJ2-1
V: TRBV7-8
D: TRBD2

DNA: TGCGCCAGCAGCTGGACTAGCGGGAGGTACACAGATACGCAGTATTTT
CDR3: CASSWTSGRYTDTQYF
size: .
J: TRBJ2-3
V: TRBV5-1
D: TRBD2

DNA: TGTGCCTCCAGGGGGGTACAGGGACGCCGAGAGACCGGGGAGCTGTTTTTT
CDR3: CASRGVQGRRETGELFF
size: once
J: TRBJ2-2
V: TRBV19
D: .

DNA: TGCAGCGTTTGGGCTTCCTACGAGCAGTACTTC
CDR3: CSVWASYEQYF
size: .
J: TRBJ2-7
V: TRBV29-1
D: .

DNA: TGTGCCAGCAGTTACGTAGGGACTAGCGGGAGGGCCCCAGGGAATGAGCAGTTCTTC
CDR3: CASSYVGTSGRAPGNEQFF
size: .
J: TRBJ2-1
V: TRBV6-2/TRBV6-3
D: TRBD2

DNA: TGTGCCAGCAGCGTACGACTAGCGGGAAGGGATGAGCAGTTCTTC
CDR3: CASSVRLAGRDEQFF
size: .
J: TRBJ2-1
V: TRBV9
D: TRBD2

DNA: TGTGCCAGCAGCCCCGGACAGGGGTTATTGAATGGCTACACCTTC
CDR3: CASSPGQGLLNGYTF
size: few
J: TRBJ1-2
V: TRBV5-4
D: TRBD1

DNA: TGTGCCAGCAGCGTAGGTGGAGATGAAAAACTGTTTTTT
CDR3: CASSVGGDEKLFF
size: .
J: TRBJ1-4
V: TRBV9
D: .

DNA: TGTGCCAGCAGCTCCACTAGCGGGCAAGAGACCCAGTACTTC
CDR3: CASSSTSGQETQYF
size: .
J: TRBJ2-5
V: TRBV7-3
D: TRBD2

DNA: TGTGCCACGATGGACAGGGGCAATGAGCAGTTCTTC
CDR3: CATMDRGNEQFF
size: .
J: TRBJ2-1
V: TRBV10-3
D: TRBD1

DNA: TGTGCCTGGGCCGGGGGAGAGAACACCATATATTTT
CDR3: CAWAGGENTIYF
size: .
J: TRBJ1-3
V: TRBV30
D: .

DNA: TGTGCCAGCAGCTTAGAGGGAGGGGTTGGTGAGCAGTTCTTC
CDR3: CASSLEGGVGEQFF
size: few
J: TRBJ2-1
V: TRBV7-3
D: TRBD2

DNA: TGCGCCAGCAGCTTGGGACTAGCGGGAGGTCAAGAGCAGTACTTC
CDR3: CASSLGLAGGQEQYF
size: once
J: TRBJ2-7
V: TRBV5-1
D: TRBD2

DNA: TGTGCCAGCAGCTTGTTACTGTCCACCGAGGCCCAGCATTTT
CDR3: CASSLLLSTEAQHF
size: .
J: TRBJ1-5
V: TRBV7-2
D: .

DNA: TGTGCCAGCAGCCAAGATCAGGTAACTGGAAACACCATATATTTT
CDR3: CASSQDQVTGNTIYF
size: .
J: TRBJ1-3
V: TRBV4-2
D: .

DNA: TGTGCCGCCGGGACTAGCGGGACTGGCGGGGAGCTGTTTTTT
CDR3: CAAGTSGTGGELFF
size: .
J: TRBJ2-2
V: TRBV19
D: TRBD2